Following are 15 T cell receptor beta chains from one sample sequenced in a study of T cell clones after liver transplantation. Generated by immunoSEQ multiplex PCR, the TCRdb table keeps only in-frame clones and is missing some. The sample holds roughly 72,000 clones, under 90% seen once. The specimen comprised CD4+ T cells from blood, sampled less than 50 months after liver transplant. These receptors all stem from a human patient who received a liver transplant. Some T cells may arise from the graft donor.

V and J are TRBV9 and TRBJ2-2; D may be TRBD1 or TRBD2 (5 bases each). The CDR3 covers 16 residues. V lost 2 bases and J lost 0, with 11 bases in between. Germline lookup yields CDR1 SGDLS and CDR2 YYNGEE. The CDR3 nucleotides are TGTGCCAGCAGCGTCGCTTTGGGGGCGAACACCGGGGAGCTGTTTTTT. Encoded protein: CASSVALGANTGELFF. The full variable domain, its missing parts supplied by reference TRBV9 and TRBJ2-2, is DSGVTQTPKHLITATGQRVTLRCSPRSGDLSVYWYQQSLDQGLQFLIQYYNGEERAKGNILERFSAQQFPDLHSELNLSSLELGDSALYFCASSVALGANTGELFFGEGSRLTVL.

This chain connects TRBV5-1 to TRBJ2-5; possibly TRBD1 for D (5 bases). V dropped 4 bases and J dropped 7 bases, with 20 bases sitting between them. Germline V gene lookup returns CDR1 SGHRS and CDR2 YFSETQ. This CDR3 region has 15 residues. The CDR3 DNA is TGCGCCAGCAGCCCGGACAAGGGTGGGGTTGGGACCCAGTACTTC. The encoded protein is CASSPDKGGVGTQYF. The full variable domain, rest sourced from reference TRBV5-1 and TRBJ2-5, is KAGVTQTPRYLIKTRGQQVTLSCSPISGHRSVSWYQQTPGQGLQFLFEYFSETQRNKGNFPGRFSGRQFSNSRSEMNVSTLELGDSALYLCASSPDKGGVGTQYFGPGTRLLVL.

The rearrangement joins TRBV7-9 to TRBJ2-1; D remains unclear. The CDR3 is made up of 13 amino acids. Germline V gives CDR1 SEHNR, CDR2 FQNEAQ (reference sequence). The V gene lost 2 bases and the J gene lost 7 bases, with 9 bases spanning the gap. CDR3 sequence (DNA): TGTGCCAGCAGCTTAACACCTCCGAATGAGCAGTTCTTC. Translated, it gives CASSLTPPNEQFF.

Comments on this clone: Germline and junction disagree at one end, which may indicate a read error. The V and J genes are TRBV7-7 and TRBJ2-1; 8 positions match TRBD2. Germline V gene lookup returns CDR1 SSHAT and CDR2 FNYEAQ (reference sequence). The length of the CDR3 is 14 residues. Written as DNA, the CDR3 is TGTGCTAGCAGCCCGCGGGGGGTGAACGATGAGCAGTTCTTC. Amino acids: CASSPRGVNDEQFF.

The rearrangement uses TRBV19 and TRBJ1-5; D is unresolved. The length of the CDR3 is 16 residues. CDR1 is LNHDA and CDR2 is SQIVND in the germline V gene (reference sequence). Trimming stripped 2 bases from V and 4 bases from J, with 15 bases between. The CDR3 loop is CASSIREQRRNQPQHF. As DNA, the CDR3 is TGTGCCAGTAGTATAAGAGAACAGCGGAGGAATCAGCCCCAGCATTTT.

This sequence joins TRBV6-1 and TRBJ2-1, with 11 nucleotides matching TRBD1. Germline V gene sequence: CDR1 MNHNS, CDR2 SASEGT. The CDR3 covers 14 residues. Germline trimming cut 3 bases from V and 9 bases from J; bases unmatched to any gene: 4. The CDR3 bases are TGTGCCAGCAGTGAGGACAGGGGGCGCGTTGAGCAGTTCTTC. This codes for CASSEDRGRVEQFF.

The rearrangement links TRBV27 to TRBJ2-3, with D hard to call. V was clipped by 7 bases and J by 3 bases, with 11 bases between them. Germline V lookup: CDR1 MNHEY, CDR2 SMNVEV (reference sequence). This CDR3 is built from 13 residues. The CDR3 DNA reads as TGTGCCAGCATGAGACTTATGACAGATACGCAGTATTTT. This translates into CASMRLMTDTQYF.

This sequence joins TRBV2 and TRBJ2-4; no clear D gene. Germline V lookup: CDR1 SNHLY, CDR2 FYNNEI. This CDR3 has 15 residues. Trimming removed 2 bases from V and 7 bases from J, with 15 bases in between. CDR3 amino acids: CASSEKGRPRNIQYF. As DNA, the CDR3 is TGTGCCAGCAGTGAAAAGGGAAGGCCGCGGAACATTCAGTACTTC.

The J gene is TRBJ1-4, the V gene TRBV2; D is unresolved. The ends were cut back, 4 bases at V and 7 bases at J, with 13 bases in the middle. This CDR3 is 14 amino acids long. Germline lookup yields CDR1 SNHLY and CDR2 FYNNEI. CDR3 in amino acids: CASSGSRTSEKLFF. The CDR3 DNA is TGTGCCAGCAGTGGGAGCCGGACGTCTGAAAAACTGTTTTTT.

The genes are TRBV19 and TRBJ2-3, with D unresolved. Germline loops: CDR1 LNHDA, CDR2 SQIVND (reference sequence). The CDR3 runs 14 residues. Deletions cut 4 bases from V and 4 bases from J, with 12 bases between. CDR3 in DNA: TGTGCCAGTAGTACGGCCTGGAGATCAGATACGCAGTATTTT. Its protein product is CASSTAWRSDTQYF.

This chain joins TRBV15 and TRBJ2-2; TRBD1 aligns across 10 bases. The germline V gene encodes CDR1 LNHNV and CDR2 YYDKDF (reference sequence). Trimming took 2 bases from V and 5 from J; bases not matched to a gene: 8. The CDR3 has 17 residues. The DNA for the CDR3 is TGTGCCACCAGCAGACGACAGGGGGCAGTGAGGACCGGGGAGCTGTTTTTT. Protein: CATSRRQGAVRTGELFF.

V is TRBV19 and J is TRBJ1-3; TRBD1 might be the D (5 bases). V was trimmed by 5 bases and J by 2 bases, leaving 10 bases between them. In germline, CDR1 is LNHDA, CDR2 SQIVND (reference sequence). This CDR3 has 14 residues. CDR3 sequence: CASSSDRTGNTIYF. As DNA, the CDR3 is TGTGCCAGTAGTTCAGACAGAACTGGAAACACCATATATTTT.

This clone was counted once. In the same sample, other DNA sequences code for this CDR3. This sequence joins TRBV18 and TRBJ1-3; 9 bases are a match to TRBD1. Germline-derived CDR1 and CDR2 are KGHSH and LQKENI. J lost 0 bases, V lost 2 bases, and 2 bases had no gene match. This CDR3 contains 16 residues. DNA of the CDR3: TGTGCCAGCTCACCAGGACAGGGGAGCTCTGGAAACACCATATATTTT. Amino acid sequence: CASSPGQGSSGNTIYF.

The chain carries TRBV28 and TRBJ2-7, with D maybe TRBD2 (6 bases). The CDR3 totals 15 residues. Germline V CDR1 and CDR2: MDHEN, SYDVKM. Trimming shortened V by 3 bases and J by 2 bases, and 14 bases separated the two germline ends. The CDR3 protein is CASSFGGALTYEQYF. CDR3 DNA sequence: TGTGCCAGCAGTTTTGGCGGGGCGCTGACCTACGAGCAGTACTTC.

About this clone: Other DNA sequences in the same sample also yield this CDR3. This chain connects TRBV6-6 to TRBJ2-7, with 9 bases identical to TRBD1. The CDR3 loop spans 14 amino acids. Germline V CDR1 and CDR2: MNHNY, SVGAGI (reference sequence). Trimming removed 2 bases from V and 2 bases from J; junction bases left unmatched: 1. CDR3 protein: CASSYRDRAYEQYF. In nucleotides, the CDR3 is TGTGCCAGCAGTTACCGGGACAGGGCCTACGAGCAGTACTTC.